The source of this T cell receptor (beta chain) is a study of blood T cell repertoires in COVID-19 (TCRdb year 2020). In terms of the full investigation: Samples from collaborators originated in the United States, Italy and Spain and spanned both the acute and convalescent phases of COVID-19. Nearly every sample came with metadata listing a de-identified subject ID, COVID-19 status, age in years and sex. The prospective study material was composed of cDNA or gDNA derived from T cells, B-cell-depleted T cells, or PBMCs. Where HLA class I and class II types were available, the types were taken from metadata supplied by the sample provider, not from assay-based typing. The samples were drawn from two sources: the first 160 participants of the ongoing ImmuneRACE study, and approximately 1,300 subjects contributed by 6 global collaborators. The dataset comprised deeply sampled blood TCRbeta repertoires from subjects exposed to, actively infected with, or recovered from COVID-19. The repertoires were made available in a free public database intended to serve as a resource for research on the immune response to SARS-CoV-2.

What the research found in general, with its limitations: The amount of clinical and demographic metadata varied by source and participant and was provided uncurated.

The germline V gene yields SGHAT for CDR1 and FQNNGV for CDR2. The CDR3 runs 12 residues from the cysteine to the phenylalanine. This entry keeps only the CDR3 DNA: 36 bases, framed from base 1. V loses 3 bases of germline sequence and J loses 7 bases, and the interval between the two ends is 9 bases. This clone was observed once. Its antigen is still unknown. No much larger clonotype is one base removed from it; base qualities were not supplied. The immunoSEQ Assay, a bias-controlled multiplex PCR, was used to amplify TCRbeta CDR3 regions from genomic DNA. Per the original workflow: Nucleated cell counts per sample were estimated from amplification of reference gene primers within the assay. To quantify the absolute abundance of each unique TCRbeta CDR3 rearrangement, sequence reads were collapsed and filtered. Productive Simpson clonality was computed per sample as the square root of Simpson's diversity index over productive rearrangements. The table comes from immuneACCESS by way of TCRdb, which keeps in-frame sequences with V and J called. Part of the clones is missing from these tables; in studies checked, under half for an unresolved V gene and the rest for unknown reasons. The DNA gave D and trimming, while V, J and clone size come from that table. This sample is represented by around 8,000 clones; 73% of them were singletons. The ten largest account for 15% to 20% of the sample.

Each collaborating institution followed its own protocols to collect whole blood in K2EDTA tubes. For TCRbeta analysis, collaborator samples were shipped as frozen whole blood, as isolated PBMCs, or as DNA extracted from either sample type. The clonotype comes from a human donor in a cohort sampled during active COVID-19. Sequenced: peripheral blood. The chain is made from TRBV11-2 and TRBJ1-2, and perhaps TRBD1 as D gene, on 5 matching bases. The DNA sequence follows: TGTGCCAGCAGCTTGACAGTCGCTGGCTACACCTTC. Translated, this gives CASSLTVAGYTF.